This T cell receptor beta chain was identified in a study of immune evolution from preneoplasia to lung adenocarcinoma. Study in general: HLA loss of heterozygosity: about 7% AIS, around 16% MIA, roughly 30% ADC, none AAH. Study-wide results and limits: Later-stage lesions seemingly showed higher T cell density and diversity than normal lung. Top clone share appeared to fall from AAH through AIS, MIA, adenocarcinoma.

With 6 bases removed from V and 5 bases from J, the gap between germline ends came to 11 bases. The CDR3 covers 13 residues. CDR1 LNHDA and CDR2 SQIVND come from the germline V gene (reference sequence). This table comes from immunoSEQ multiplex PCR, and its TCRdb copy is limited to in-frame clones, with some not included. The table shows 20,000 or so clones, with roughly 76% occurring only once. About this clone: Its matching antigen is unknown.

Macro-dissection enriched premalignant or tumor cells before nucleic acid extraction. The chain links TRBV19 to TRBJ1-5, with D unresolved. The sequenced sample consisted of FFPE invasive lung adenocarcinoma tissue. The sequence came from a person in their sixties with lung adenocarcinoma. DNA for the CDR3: TGTGCCAGTAGCATCGGTCGGTATCAGCCCCAGCATTTT. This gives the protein CASSIGRYQPQHF.